A single T cell receptor (beta chain) is shown here with its context. Its antigen is unknown. The sample comes from a study of Ad26.COV2.S vaccination and SARS-CoV-2 variants. Looking at the study overall: Of the COV1001 trial arms, the Ad26.COV2.S arm included the donor. Notes on the study in general: Vaccine and placebo recipients had similar non-spike TCR breadth.

This CDR3 has 16 amino acids. Germline CDR1 reads PRHDT; CDR2 reads FYEKMQ (reference sequence). V dropped 4 bases and J dropped 7; count of bases not matched to a gene: 13. The treatment was: 15 to 20 received Ad26.COV2.S at low or high dose, single or two shots; about 5 received placebo; per-sample allocation not given. Following the first vaccine or placebo injection, samples were taken on day 63. Method: immunoSEQ multiplex PCR; TCRdb's copy keeps in-frame clones and lacks some. In the table there are roughly 240,000 clones, around nine tenths of which are singletons. This sequence originates from a person between 18 and 65 years old who received the Ad26.COV2.S COVID-19 vaccine or a placebo. The specimen comprised peripheral blood, sampled in a trial of Ad26.COV2.S vaccine versus placebo. This chain links TRBV13 with TRBJ2-1; TRBD2 matches 7 bases. Written as DNA, the CDR3 is TGTGCCAGCAGCTCAACTCGACTAGCAAGGTGGAATGAGCAGTTCTTC. This gives the protein CASSSTRLARWNEQFF. The entire variable domain, with the rest obtained from reference TRBV13 and TRBJ2-1, is as follows: AAGVIQSPRHLIKEKRETATLKCYPIPRHDTVYWYQQGPGQDPQFLISFYEKMQSDKGSIPDRFSAQQFSDYHSELNMSSLELGDSALYFCASSSTRLARWNEQFFGPGTRLTVL.